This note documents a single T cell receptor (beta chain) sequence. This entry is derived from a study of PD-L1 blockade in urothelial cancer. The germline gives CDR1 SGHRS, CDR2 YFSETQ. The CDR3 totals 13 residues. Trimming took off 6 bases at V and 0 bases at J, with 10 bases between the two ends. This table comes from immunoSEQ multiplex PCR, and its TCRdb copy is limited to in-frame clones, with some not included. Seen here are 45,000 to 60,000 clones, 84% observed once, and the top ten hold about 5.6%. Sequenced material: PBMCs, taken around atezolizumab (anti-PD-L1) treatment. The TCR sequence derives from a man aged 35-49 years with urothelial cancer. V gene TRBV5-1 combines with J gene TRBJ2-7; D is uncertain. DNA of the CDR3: TGCGCCAGCATAGGCGGTACCTCCTACGAGCAGTACTTC. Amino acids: CASIGGTSYEQYF.